This is a list of T cell receptor beta chains from one sample in a study of shared clonotypes between healthy human individuals. Method: immunoSEQ multiplex PCR; TCRdb's copy keeps in-frame clones and lacks some. The sample lists fewer than 1 million clones; 95% to 97% were seen once. The source material was naive CD8+ T cells sorted from blood. The receptors here all came from a man under 40 in good health. Each CDR3 is given with its conserved first and last residue. D genes are given only for firm matches. Clone size is given for some rows only: seen once, a few or many times, or a class if the clone is expanded.

v_call	clone_size	j_call	d_call	cdr3_aa	cdr3_nt
TRBV18	-	TRBJ1-1	-	CASSPPDRVNTEAFF	TGTGCCAGCTCACCACCGGATAGAGTGAACACTGAAGCTTTCTTT
TRBV5-1	once	TRBJ2-3	-	CASSPEKSSTDTQYF	TGCGCCAGCAGCCCAGAAAAATCTAGCACAGATACGCAGTATTTT
TRBV5-4	-	TRBJ2-7	-	CASSLSEQVYEQYF	TGTGCCAGCAGCTTGTCGGAACAGGTCTACGAGCAGTACTTC
TRBV11-1	once	TRBJ1-2	-	CASSSQEGLGYTF	TGTGCCAGCAGCTCTCAGGAGGGACTCGGCTACACCTTC
TRBV7-6	-	TRBJ2-6	-	CASSLEWAVLGANVLTF	TGTGCCAGCAGCTTAGAGTGGGCAGTCCTTGGGGCCAACGTCCTGACTTTC
TRBV7-9	-	TRBJ2-4	-	CASSLPERKNIQYF	TGTGCCAGCAGCTTACCCGAACGAAAAAACATTCAGTACTTC
TRBV19	-	TRBJ1-1	-	CASSTVGGTEAFF	TGTGCCAGTAGTACGGTAGGGGGAACTGAAGCTTTCTTT
TRBV14	-	TRBJ2-7	-	CASSLIIYGEQYF	TGTGCCAGCAGCCTCATTATCTACGGCGAGCAGTACTTC
TRBV28	-	TRBJ2-1	-	CASSAPTYYEQFF	TGTGCCAGCAGCGCGCCTACCTATTATGAGCAGTTCTTC
TRBV29-1	-	TRBJ2-7	-	CSVGQRSYEQYF	TGCAGCGTTGGGCAACGGTCGTACGAGCAGTACTTC
TRBV6-4	-	TRBJ1-1	-	CASSYFTRAPRVTEAFF	TGTGCCAGCTCCTATTTTACCAGGGCCCCGCGCGTCACTGAAGCTTTCTTT
TRBV5-4	-	TRBJ2-7	-	CASSLGDRDIYEQYF	TGTGCCAGCAGCTTGGGGGACCGGGACATTTACGAGCAGTACTTC
TRBV14	-	TRBJ2-3	TRBD2	CASSHLAGVGTDTQYF	TGTGCCAGCAGCCACCTAGCGGGAGTCGGTACAGATACGCAGTATTTT
TRBV4-1	-	TRBJ2-7	-	CASSGQGGSYEQYF	TGCGCCAGCAGCGGGCAGGGGGGCTCCTACGAGCAGTACTTC
TRBV7-9	-	TRBJ1-1	-	CASSLGGGTEAFF	TGTGCCAGCAGCTTAGGCGGGGGGACTGAAGCTTTCTTT
TRBV23-1	-	TRBJ2-1	TRBD1	CASSPRDRDNEQFF	TGCGCCAGCAGTCCCCGGGACAGAGACAATGAGCAGTTCTTC
TRBV7-2	-	TRBJ2-7	-	CASSLDRGEVYEQYF	TGTGCCAGCAGCTTAGATAGGGGAGAGGTCTACGAGCAGTACTTC
TRBV5-1	once	TRBJ1-1	-	CASSLAGSEAFF	TGCGCCAGCAGCTTGGCCGGGTCTGAAGCTTTCTTT
TRBV5-1	-	TRBJ2-3	TRBD2	CASSPGLNTDTQYF	TGCGCCAGCAGCCCGGGACTAAACACAGATACGCAGTATTTT
TRBV7-2	-	TRBJ2-5	TRBD1	CASSIRDRGDAAQYF	TGTGCCAGCAGCATCCGGGACAGGGGTGACGCGGCCCAGTACTTC
TRBV7-9	-	TRBJ2-7	TRBD2	CASSSTSGRREQYF	TGTGCCAGCAGCTCTACTAGCGGGAGGAGGGAGCAGTACTTC
TRBV7-8	-	TRBJ2-3	-	CASSLYWWSTGNPGTDTQYF	TGTGCCAGCAGCTTATATTGGTGGTCAACTGGGAACCCCGGCACAGATACGCAGTATTTT
TRBV27	-	TRBJ2-1	-	CASSLRGIVGVPYNEQFF	TGTGCCAGCAGTTTAAGGGGGATCGTCGGCGTACCCTACAATGAGCAGTTCTTC
TRBV19	-	TRBJ2-1	-	CASSYSALGHNEQFF	TGTGCCAGTAGTTACTCGGCCCTTGGCCACAATGAGCAGTTCTTC
TRBV13	-	TRBJ1-5	-	CASSSVTSNQPQHF	TGTGCCAGCAGCTCGGTTACTAGCAATCAGCCCCAGCATTTT